Each of the 2 T cell receptor beta chains below was sequenced from the same sample in a study of response to subunit inactivated influenza vaccine. Each CDR3 protein gets one entry after TCRdb re-called the RT-PCR reads with MiXCR. The sample includes about 500,000 distinct CDR3 sequences, 6% to 9% of them seen just once. The sample here was PBMCs from blood, taken 23 months after vaccination. The receptors originated from a man aged 50 to 69 who received an inactivated influenza vaccine.

V gene TRBV7-2 combines with J gene TRBJ2-5, with D perhaps being TRBD1 or TRBD2 (5 bases each). Germline V gene data show CDR1 as SGHTA and CDR2 as FQGNSA. The CDR3 runs to 14 residues. The V and J ends lost 6 bases and 5 bases respectively, with 16 bases between them. CDR3 DNA sequence: TGTGCCAGCAGTTTGGGACGCCCTCCGGAGACCCAGTACTTC. Amino acids: CASSLGRPPETQYF. Filled out from reference TRBV7-2 and TRBJ2-5, the complete variable domain reads GAGVSQSPSNKVTEKGKDVELRCDPISGHTALYWYRQSLGQGLEFLIYFQGNSAPDKSGLPSDRFSAERTGGSVSTLTIQRTQQEDSAVYLCASSLGRPPETQYFGPGTRLLVL.

This chain joins TRBV29-1 and TRBJ2-5, with D uncertain. V was cut by 4 bases and J by 3 bases, with 12 bases left in between. In germline, CDR1 is SQVTM, CDR2 ANQGSEA. The CDR3 totals 13 residues. CDR3 protein: CSVGSGLKETQYF. The DNA of the CDR3 is TGCAGCGTTGGAAGTGGGCTTAAAGAGACCCAGTACTTC.